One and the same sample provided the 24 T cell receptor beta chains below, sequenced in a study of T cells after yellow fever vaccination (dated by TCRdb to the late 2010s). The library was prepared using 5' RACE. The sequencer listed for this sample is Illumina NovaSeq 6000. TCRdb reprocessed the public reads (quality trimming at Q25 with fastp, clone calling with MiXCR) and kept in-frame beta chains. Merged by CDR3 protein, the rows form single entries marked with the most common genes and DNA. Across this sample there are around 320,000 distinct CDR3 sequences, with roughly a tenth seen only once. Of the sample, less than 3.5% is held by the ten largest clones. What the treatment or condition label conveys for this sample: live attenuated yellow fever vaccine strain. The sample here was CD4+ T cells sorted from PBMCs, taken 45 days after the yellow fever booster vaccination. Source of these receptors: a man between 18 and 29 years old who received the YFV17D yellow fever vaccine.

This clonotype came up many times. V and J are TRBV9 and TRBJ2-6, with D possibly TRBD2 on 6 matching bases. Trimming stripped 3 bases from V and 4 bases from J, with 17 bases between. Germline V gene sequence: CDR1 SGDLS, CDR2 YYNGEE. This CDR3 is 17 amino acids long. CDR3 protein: CASSARPGDAGANVLTF. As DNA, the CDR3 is TGTGCCAGCAGCGCTAGACCGGGGGACGCAGGGGCCAACGTCCTGACTTTC. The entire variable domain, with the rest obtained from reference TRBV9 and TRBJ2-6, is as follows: DSGVTQTPKHLITATGQRVTLRCSPRSGDLSVYWYQQSLDQGLQFLIQYYNGEERAKGNILERFSAQQFPDLHSELNLSSLELGDSALYFCASSARPGDAGANVLTFGAGSRLTVL.

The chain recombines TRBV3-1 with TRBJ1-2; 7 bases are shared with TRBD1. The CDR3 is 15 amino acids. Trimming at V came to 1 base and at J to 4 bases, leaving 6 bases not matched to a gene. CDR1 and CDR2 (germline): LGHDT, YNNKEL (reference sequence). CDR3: CASSQALQGTYGYTF. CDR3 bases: TGTGCCAGCAGCCAAGCCTTACAGGGGACCTATGGCTACACCTTC.

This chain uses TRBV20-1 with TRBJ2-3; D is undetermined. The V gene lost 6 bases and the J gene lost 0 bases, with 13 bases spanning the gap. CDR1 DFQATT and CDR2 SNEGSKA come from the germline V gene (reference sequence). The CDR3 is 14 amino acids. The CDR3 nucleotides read TGCAGTGCGCGGTACGGCTCTAGCACAGATACGCAGTATTTT. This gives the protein CSARYGSSTDTQYF.

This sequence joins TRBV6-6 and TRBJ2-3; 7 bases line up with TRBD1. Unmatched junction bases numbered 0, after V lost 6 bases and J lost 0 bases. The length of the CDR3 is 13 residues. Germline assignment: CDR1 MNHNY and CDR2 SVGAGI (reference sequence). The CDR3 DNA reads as TGTGCCAGCAGGACAGGGAGCACAGATACGCAGTATTTT. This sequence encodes CASRTGSTDTQYF.

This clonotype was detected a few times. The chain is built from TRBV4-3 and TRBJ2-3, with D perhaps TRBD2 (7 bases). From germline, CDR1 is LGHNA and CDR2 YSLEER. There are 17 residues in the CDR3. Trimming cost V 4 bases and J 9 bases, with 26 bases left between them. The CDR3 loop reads CASSREGQGREVGTQYF. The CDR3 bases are TGCGCCAGCAGCCGGGAGGGTCAGGGGCGAGAGGTTGGCACGCAGTATTTT.

CDR3 in DNA: TGTGCCAGCCCTACGGGGTCTAGCGGGCAAGAGACCCAGTACTTC. It translates to CASPTGSSGQETQYF. V and J are TRBV2 and TRBJ2-5, with 8 bases that match TRBD2. Germline V gives CDR1 SNHLY, CDR2 FYNNEI. The trim removed 8 bases at V and 2 bases at J, leaving 10 bases unmatched. CDR3 length: 15 amino acids.

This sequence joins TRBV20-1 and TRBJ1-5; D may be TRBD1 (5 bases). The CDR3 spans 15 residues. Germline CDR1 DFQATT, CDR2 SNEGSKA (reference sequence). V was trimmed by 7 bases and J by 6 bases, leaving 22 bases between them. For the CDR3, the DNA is TGCAGTGTCGCTAGGTGGGGCGGGAGAAGTCAGCCCCAGCATTTT. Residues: CSVARWGGRSQPQHF.

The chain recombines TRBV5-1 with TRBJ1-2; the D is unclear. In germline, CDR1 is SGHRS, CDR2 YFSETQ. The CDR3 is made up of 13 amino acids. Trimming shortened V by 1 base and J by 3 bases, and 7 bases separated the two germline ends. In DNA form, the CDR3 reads TGCGCCAGCAGCTTGTCTGAGTACTATGGCTACACCTTC. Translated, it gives CASSLSEYYGYTF.

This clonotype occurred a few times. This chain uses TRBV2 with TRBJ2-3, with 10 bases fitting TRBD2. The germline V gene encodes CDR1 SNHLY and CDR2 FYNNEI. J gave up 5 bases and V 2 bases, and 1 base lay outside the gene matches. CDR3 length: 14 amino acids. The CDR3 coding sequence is TGTGCCAGCAGTGAAAGGACTAGCGGAGATACGCAGTATTTT. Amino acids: CASSERTSGDTQYF.

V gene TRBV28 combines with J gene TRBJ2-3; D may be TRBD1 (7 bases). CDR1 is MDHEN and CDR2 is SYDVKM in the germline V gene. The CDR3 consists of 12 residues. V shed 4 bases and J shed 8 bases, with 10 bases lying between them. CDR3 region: CASSSGGSTQYF. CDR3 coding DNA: TGTGCCAGCAGTTCAGGGGGGAGTACGCAGTATTTT.

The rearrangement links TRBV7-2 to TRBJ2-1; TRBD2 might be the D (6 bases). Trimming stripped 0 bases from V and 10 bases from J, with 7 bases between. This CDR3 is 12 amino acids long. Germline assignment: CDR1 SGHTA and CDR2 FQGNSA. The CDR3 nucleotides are TGTGCCAGCAGCTTAGCGGCGGGGGAGCAGTTCTTC. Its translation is CASSLAAGEQFF.

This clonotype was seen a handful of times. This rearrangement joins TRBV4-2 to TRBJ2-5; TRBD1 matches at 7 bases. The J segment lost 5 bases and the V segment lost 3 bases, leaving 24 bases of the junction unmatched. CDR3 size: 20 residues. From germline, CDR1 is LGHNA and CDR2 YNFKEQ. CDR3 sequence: CASSQPTTGAYPVSGETQYF. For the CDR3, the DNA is TGTGCCAGCAGCCAGCCGACTACAGGGGCGTACCCGGTCAGTGGGGAGACCCAGTACTTC.

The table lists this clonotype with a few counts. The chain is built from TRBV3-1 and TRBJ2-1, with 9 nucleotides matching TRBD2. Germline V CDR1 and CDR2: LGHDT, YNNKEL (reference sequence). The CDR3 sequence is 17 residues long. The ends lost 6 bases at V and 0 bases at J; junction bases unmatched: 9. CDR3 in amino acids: CASRGGSRGGSYNEQFF. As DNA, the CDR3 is TGTGCCAGCAGAGGTGGCTCGCGGGGGGGCTCCTACAATGAGCAGTTCTTC.

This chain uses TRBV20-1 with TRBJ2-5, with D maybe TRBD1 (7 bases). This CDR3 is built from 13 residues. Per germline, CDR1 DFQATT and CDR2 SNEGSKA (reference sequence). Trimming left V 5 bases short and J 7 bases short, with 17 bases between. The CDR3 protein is CSAQGGGPGTQYF. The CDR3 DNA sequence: TGCAGTGCTCAGGGGGGAGGTCCGGGGACCCAGTACTTC.

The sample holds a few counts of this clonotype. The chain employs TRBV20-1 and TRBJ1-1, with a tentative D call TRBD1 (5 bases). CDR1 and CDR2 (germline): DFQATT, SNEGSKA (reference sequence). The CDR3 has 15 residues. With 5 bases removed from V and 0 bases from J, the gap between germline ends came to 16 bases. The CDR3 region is CSAPPGGNLNTEAFF. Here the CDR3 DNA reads TGCAGTGCTCCCCCCGGGGGGAACCTGAACACTGAAGCTTTCTTT.

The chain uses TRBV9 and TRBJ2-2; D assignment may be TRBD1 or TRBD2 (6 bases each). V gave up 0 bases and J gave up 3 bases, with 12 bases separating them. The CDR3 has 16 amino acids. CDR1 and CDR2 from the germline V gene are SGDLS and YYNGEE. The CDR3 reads CASSVDPGAYTGELFF. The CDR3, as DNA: TGTGCCAGCAGCGTAGACCCGGGGGCCTACACCGGGGAGCTGTTTTTT. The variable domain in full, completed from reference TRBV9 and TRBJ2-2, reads DSGVTQTPKHLITATGQRVTLRCSPRSGDLSVYWYQQSLDQGLQFLIQYYNGEERAKGNILERFSAQQFPDLHSELNLSSLELGDSALYFCASSVDPGAYTGELFFGEGSRLTVL.

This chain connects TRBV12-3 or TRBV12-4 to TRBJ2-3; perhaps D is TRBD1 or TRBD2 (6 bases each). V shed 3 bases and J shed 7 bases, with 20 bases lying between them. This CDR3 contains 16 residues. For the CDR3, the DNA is TGTGCCAGCAGTTTCTTTCGTGGGGGGCCATTATATACGCAGTATTTT. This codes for CASSFFRGGPLYTQYF.

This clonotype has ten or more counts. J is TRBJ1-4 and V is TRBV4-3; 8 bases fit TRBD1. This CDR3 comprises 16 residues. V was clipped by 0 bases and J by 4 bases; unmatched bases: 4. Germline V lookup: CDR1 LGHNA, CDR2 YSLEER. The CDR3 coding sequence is TGCGCCAGCAGCCAAGATCAAACAGGGGGTAATGAAAAACTGTTTTTT. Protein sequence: CASSQDQTGGNEKLFF.

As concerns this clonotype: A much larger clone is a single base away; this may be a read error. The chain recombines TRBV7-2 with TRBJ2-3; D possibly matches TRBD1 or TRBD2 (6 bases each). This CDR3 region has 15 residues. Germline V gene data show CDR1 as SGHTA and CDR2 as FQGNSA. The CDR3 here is CASSLQSGATDMQYF. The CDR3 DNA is TGTGCCAGCAGCTTACAATCGGGGGCTACAGATATGCAGTATTTT. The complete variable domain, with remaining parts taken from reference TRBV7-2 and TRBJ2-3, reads GAGVSQSPSNKVTEKGKDVELRCDPISGHTALYWYRQSLGQGLEFLIYFQGNSAPDKSGLPSDRFSAERTGGSVSTLTIQRTQQEDSAVYLCASSLQSGATDMQYFGPGTRLTVL.

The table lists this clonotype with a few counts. In DNA form, the CDR3 reads TGCAGACCCTCGGGGGGTACAGATACGCAGTATTTT. Translated: CRPSGGTDTQYF. This rearrangement joins TRBV20-1 to TRBJ2-3; 7 bases map to TRBD2. CDR3 length: 12 residues. CDR1 and CDR2 (germline): DFQATT, SNEGSKA (reference sequence).

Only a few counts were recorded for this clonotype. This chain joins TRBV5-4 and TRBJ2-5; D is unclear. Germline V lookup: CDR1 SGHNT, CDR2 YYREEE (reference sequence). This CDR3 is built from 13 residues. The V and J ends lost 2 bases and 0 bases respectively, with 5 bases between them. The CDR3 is CASSLRDQETQYF. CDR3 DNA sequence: TGTGCCAGCAGCTTACGGGACCAAGAGACCCAGTACTTC.

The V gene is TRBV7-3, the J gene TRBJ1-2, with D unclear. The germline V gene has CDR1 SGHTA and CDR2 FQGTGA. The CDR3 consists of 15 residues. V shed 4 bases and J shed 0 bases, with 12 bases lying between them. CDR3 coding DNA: TGTGCCAGCAGCTCGGGCAGGTCTTCTAACTATGGCTACACCTTC. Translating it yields CASSSGRSSNYGYTF.

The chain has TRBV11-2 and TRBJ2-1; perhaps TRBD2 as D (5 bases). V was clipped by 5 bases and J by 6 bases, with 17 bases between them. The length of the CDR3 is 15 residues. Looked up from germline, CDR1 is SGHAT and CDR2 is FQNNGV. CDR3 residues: CASSPSPGVLNEQFF. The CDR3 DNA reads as TGTGCCAGCAGCCCCTCGCCCGGGGTTCTCAATGAGCAGTTCTTC. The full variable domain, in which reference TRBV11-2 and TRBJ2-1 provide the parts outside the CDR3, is EAGVAQSPRYKIIEKRQSVAFWCNPISGHATLYWYQQILGQGPKLLIQFQNNGVVDDSQLPKDRFSAERLKGVDSTLKIQPAKLEDSAVYLCASSPSPGVLNEQFFGPGTRLTVL.

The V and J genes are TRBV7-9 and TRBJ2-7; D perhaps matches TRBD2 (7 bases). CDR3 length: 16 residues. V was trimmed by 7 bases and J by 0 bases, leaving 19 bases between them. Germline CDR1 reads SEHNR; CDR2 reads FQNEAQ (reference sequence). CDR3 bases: TGTGCCAGCACCCTAAGGGGGGGATCCCTCTCCTACGAGCAGTACTTC. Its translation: CASTLRGGSLSYEQYF.